This TCR beta chain emerged from a study of molecular identifiers for immune sequencing clone quantification. A note on this clonotype: The antigen is unknown.

TCRdb analysed the PCR reads with MiXCR anew, one entry per CDR3 protein. The data hold approximately 590,000 distinct CDR3 sequences, with roughly 25% observed a single time. Germline-derived CDR1 and CDR2 are DFQATT and SNEGSKA (reference sequence). The CDR3 length is 18 residues. The germline V and J ends were trimmed by 3 bases and 5 bases, with 23 bases remaining between them. Study observations and caveats: Reportedly, one cell's Jurkat TCR RNA was detected within 1,100,000 naive CD8 cells.

This receptor was obtained from a human donor in good health. Some libraries in this study had Jurkat cell RNA spiked in. Sequencing was carried out using naive CD8+ T cells from blood, with Jurkat cell RNA spiked in. As for subset: FACS-sorted CD8+CD4-CCR7+CD45RA+ naive T cells. The gene calls are TRBV20-1 and TRBJ2-6; D is perhaps TRBD1 or TRBD2 (5 bases each). The CDR3 nucleotides are TGCAGTGCTAGGAAACCATCCGGACGGGACCGACGGGCCAACGTCCTGACTTTC. It yields the protein CSARKPSGRDRRANVLTF.